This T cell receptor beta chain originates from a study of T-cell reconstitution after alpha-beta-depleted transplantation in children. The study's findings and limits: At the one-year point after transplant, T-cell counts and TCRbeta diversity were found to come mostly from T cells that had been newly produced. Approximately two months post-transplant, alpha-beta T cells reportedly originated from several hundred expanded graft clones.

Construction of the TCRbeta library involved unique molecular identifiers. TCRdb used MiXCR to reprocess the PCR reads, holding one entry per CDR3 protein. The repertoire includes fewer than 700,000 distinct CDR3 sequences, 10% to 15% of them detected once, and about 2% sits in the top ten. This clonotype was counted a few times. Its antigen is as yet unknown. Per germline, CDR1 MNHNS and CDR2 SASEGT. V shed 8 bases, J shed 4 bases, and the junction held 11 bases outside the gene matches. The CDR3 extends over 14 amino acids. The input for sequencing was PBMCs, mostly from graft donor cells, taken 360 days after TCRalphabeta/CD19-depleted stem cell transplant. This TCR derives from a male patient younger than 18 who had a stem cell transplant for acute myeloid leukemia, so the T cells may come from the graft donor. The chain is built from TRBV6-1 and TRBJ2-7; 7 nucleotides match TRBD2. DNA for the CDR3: TGTGCCAGCCTCCAGCGGGGAGGTGGGTACGAGCAGTACTTC. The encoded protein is CASLQRGGGYEQYF.